The 19 T cell receptor beta chains below were found in one sample sequenced in a study of PD-L1 blockade in urothelial cancer. Only in-frame clones appear in the TCRdb table, and some are missing; sequencing was by immunoSEQ multiplex PCR. The profile shows under 120,000 clones, approximately 85% of them singletons. Sequenced material: PBMCs, taken around atezolizumab (anti-PD-L1) treatment. Receptors were obtained from a man aged 45-60 years with urothelial cancer.

This clone was detected once. The V gene is TRBV7-2, the J gene TRBJ2-4, with D tentatively TRBD2 (5 bases). V was clipped by 1 base and J by 5 bases, with 9 bases between them. The CDR3 covers 14 residues. CDR1 and CDR2 (germline): SGHTA, FQGNSA. CDR3 region: CASSLGPSQNIQYF. Written as DNA, the CDR3 is TGTGCCAGCAGCTTAGGCCCTAGCCAAAACATTCAGTACTTC.

The chain joins TRBV18 to TRBJ1-5; D is undetermined. The germline V gene has CDR1 KGHSH and CDR2 LQKENI. The CDR3 extends over 14 amino acids. The V end lost 2 bases, the J end lost 5 bases, and 10 bases lay between the germline ends. DNA of the CDR3: TGTGCCAGCTCACCAATACGTGTAGATCAGCCCCAGCATTTT. It yields the protein CASSPIRVDQPQHF.

The chain is built from TRBV7-2 and TRBJ1-5; D is undetermined. The CDR3 is 14 residues long. Germline loops: CDR1 SGHTA, CDR2 FQGNSA. V was shortened by 2 bases and J by 1 base, with 6 bases between the two germline ends. The CDR3 is CASSLQWSNQPQHF. The CDR3 nucleotides are TGTGCCAGCAGCTTACAGTGGAGCAATCAGCCCCAGCATTTT.

At least ten counts were recorded for this clone. The DNA for the CDR3 is TGTGCCAGCAGCGGGGGACAGTCTCCAGATACGCAGTATTTT. Its protein is CASSGGQSPDTQYF. The chain couples TRBV11-3 to TRBJ2-3; TRBD1 aligns across 7 bases. CDR1 and CDR2 from the germline V gene are SGHNT and YENEEA. V was pared by 5 bases and J by 4 bases, with 6 bases of the junction left unmatched. The CDR3 sequence is 14 residues long.

The genes are TRBV4-1 and TRBJ1-6; possible D gene TRBD1, 5 bases. V was clipped by 2 bases and J by 6 bases, with 20 bases between them. The length of the CDR3 is 18 residues. The V gene's germline CDR1 is MGHRA and CDR2 YSYEKL. The CDR3 loop is CASSQIPPAGTLNSPLHF. The CDR3 DNA sequence: TGCGCCAGCAGCCAAATTCCCCCCGCCGGGACTCTTAATTCACCCCTCCACTTT.

The gene calls are TRBV4-1 and TRBJ2-5, with 7 bases fitting TRBD1. This CDR3 has 13 amino acids. The V and J ends lost 4 bases and 2 bases, in that order; junction bases with no gene match: 1. The germline V gene has CDR1 MGHRA and CDR2 YSYEKL. The CDR3 region has the DNA TGCGCCAGCAGCCGGGGACAGCAAGAGACCCAGTACTTC. Its translation: CASSRGQQETQYF.

The chain employs TRBV5-1 and TRBJ2-5; D remains unclear. V was cut by 4 bases and J by 2 bases, with 6 bases left in between. This CDR3 region has 12 residues. Looked up from germline, CDR1 is SGHRS and CDR2 is YFSETQ. The CDR3 spells CASSPGQETQYF. The CDR3 coding sequence is TGCGCCAGCAGCCCGGGTCAAGAGACCCAGTACTTC.

This chain links TRBV5-1 with TRBJ2-1, with 7 nucleotides matching TRBD2. From germline, CDR1 is SGHRS and CDR2 YFSETQ. V lost 0 bases and J lost 6; bases outside the gene matches: 6. CDR3 length: 15 amino acids. This CDR3 reads CASSLGGSKGNEQFF. CDR3 sequence (DNA): TGCGCCAGCAGCTTGGGCGGGAGTAAAGGCAATGAGCAGTTCTTC.

V gene TRBV7-8 combines with J gene TRBJ2-1; weak D call: TRBD2 (6 bases). V lost 2 bases and J 9 bases, leaving 20 bases between the germline ends. The germline CDR1 and CDR2 sequences are SGHVS and FQNEAQ. This CDR3 spans 16 amino acids. CDR3: CASSLRMLASEGEQFF. The CDR3 DNA reads TGTGCCAGCAGCTTAAGGATGCTAGCGTCCGAGGGTGAGCAGTTCTTC.

This chain uses TRBV6-1 with TRBJ2-7; 7 bases line up with TRBD1. Germline V gives CDR1 MNHNS, CDR2 SASEGT. The J segment lost 5 bases and the V segment lost 5 bases, leaving 12 bases of the junction unmatched. The CDR3 spans 15 residues. The CDR3 DNA is TGTGCCAGCAGTAGCCCTCGCCAGGGGGTCGACGAGCAGTACTTC. Residues: CASSSPRQGVDEQYF.

The V call is TRBV19, the J call TRBJ2-1; no clear D gene. V lost 5 bases, J lost 3 bases, and 8 bases lay in between. The CDR3 loop spans 13 amino acids. From germline, CDR1 is LNHDA and CDR2 SQIVND (reference sequence). The CDR3: CASSLLYYNEQFF. Here the CDR3 DNA reads TGTGCCAGTAGTTTACTCTACTACAATGAGCAGTTCTTC.

The chain carries TRBV10-2 and TRBJ2-6; maybe TRBD1 (5 bases). The germline V gene encodes CDR1 WSHSY and CDR2 SAAADI. The germline V and J ends were trimmed by 2 bases and 0 bases, with 14 bases remaining between them. This CDR3 has 18 residues. CDR3 in DNA: TGCGCCAGCAGTGAGGAGACAGCTTGGACCTCTGGGGCCAACGTCCTGACTTTC. Translating gives CASSEETAWTSGANVLTF.

This chain uses TRBV30 with TRBJ1-5; D may be TRBD1 (5 bases). Germline CDR1 and CDR2: GTSNPN and SVGIG (reference sequence). V lost 0 bases and J lost 3, with 9 bases in between. This CDR3 has 14 amino acids. Here the CDR3 DNA reads TGTGCCTGGAGTGTACAGGCGTTCAATCAGCCCCAGCATTTT. This sequence encodes CAWSVQAFNQPQHF.

This rearrangement joins TRBV5-4 to TRBJ1-2; 9 positions match TRBD1. This CDR3 spans 15 amino acids. V lost 4 bases, J lost 4 bases, and 8 bases stayed unmatched. Looked up from germline, CDR1 is SGHNT and CDR2 is YYREEE (reference sequence). DNA of the CDR3: TGTGCCAGCAGCCCCCCGGGACAGGGCGCCTATGGCTACACCTTC. Its protein is CASSPPGQGAYGYTF.

This chain connects TRBV2 to TRBJ1-1, with D uncertain. The germline V gene encodes CDR1 SNHLY and CDR2 FYNNEI. V dropped 1 base and J dropped 11 bases, with 17 bases sitting between them. CDR3 length: 14 residues. CDR3 region: CASSEDGKITGAFF. In DNA form, the CDR3 reads TGTGCCAGCAGTGAAGACGGAAAAATTACGGGGGCTTTCTTT.

This chain connects TRBV19 to TRBJ1-5; no clear D. Trimming stripped 8 bases from V and 5 bases from J, with 10 bases between. Germline lookup yields CDR1 LNHDA and CDR2 SQIVND (reference sequence). This CDR3 has 12 amino acids. The CDR3 DNA reads as TGTGCCAGTTGGCGGGCGGATCAGCCCCAGCATTTT. It yields the protein CASWRADQPQHF.

The chain links TRBV19 to TRBJ2-2, with D possibly being TRBD2 (5 bases). The CDR3 sequence is 14 residues long. Per the germline V gene, CDR1 is LNHDA and CDR2 is SQIVND (reference sequence). V lost 4 bases, J lost 0 bases, and 6 bases lay in between. The CDR3 protein is CASSTAANTGELFF. Here the CDR3 DNA reads TGTGCCAGTAGTACAGCGGCGAACACCGGGGAGCTGTTTTTT.

This sequence joins TRBV6-1 and TRBJ1-5; a weak D match, TRBD1 (6 bases). Germline CDR1 is MNHNS and CDR2 is SASEGT. Trimming pared 4 bases from V and 1 base from J, leaving 17 bases between. This CDR3 is 17 amino acids long. The CDR3 sequence: CASSGGAGGTSNQPQHF. Written as DNA, the CDR3 is TGTGCCAGCAGTGGAGGGGCGGGGGGCACAAGCAATCAGCCCCAGCATTTT.

The chain joins TRBV19 to TRBJ2-4; TRBD2 matches 8 bases. The CDR3 contains 15 residues. From germline, CDR1 is LNHDA and CDR2 SQIVND (reference sequence). V was pared by 5 bases and J by 6 bases, with 9 bases of the junction left unmatched. CDR3 loop: CASSSLAGARNIQYF. The CDR3 DNA sequence: TGTGCCAGTAGTTCGCTAGCGGGCGCCCGAAACATTCAGTACTTC. The full variable domain, with the rest looked up from reference TRBV19 and TRBJ2-4, is DGGITQSPKYLFRKEGQNVTLSCEQNLNHDAMYWYRQDPGQGLRLIYYSQIVNDFQKGDIAEGYSVSREKKESFPLTVTSAQKNPTAFYLCASSSLAGARNIQYFGAGTRLSVL.